The clone carrying this T cell receptor (beta chain) was seen at least ten times. The antigen remains undetermined. MiXCR, applied by TCRdb to the 5' RACE reads, yields one record per CDR3 protein. The sample has about 190,000 distinct CDR3 sequences; over 10% are singletons. This entry is derived from a study of CD8 T cells in ankylosing spondylitis. Study results and caveats: CD8+ cells made up the disease-linked clones, which were relatively rare in peripheral blood.

The CDR3 has 13 amino acids. Per the germline V gene, CDR1 is ENHRY and CDR2 is SYGVKD. V was trimmed by 1 base and J by 8 bases, leaving 10 bases between them. Material: blood, either unsorted or a sorted T cell fraction (not recorded which). The source of this sequence is a female donor with ankylosing spondylitis or in good health (not recorded which). The V and J genes are TRBV10-3 and TRBJ2-3; D unresolved. The CDR3 loop reads CAISEYFRGTQYF. DNA of the CDR3: TGTGCCATCAGTGAGTACTTCCGTGGTACGCAGTATTTT.